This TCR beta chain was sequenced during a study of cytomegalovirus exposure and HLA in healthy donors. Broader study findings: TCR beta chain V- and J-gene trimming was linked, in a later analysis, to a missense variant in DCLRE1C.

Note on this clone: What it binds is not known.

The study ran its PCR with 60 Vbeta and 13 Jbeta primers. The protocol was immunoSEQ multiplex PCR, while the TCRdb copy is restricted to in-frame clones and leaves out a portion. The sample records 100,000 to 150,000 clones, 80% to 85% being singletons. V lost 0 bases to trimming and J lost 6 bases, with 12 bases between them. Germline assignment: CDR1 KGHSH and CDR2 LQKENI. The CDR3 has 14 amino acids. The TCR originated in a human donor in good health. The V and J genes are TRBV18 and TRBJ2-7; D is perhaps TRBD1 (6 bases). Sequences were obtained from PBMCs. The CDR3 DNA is TGTGCCAGCTCACCACCGTCTACAGGGCGCGAGCAGTACTTC. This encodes CASSPPSTGREQYF.